This T cell receptor (beta chain) is from a study of vaccination and CD4 T cells after COVID-19. At the level of the study: Across the group, participants received two doses of either BNT162b2 or mRNA-1273 vaccine. Overlapping spike pools from SARS-CoV-2 and HCoV-NL63, HCoV-OC43 and HCoV-229E served as culture stimuli.

This clonotype has a handful of counts. Its antigen remains unidentified. Germline CDR1 is LNHDA and CDR2 is SQIVND (reference sequence). The CDR3 spans 14 residues. The ends lost 9 bases at V and 3 bases at J; junction bases unmatched: 8. Cultured CD4+ T cell DNA was sequenced using the Oncomine TCR Beta short-read assay. In TCRdb, the PCR reads were re-called with MiXCR into one record per CDR3 protein. This table holds more than 13,000 distinct CDR3 sequences, around 55% found once. Stated treatment: approximately nine-day PBMC culture with coronavirus spike peptide pools or control peptides (ViraFEST assay).

Sequences were derived from CD4+ T cells from blood, cultured in vitro, sampled before SARS-CoV-2 vaccination. The sequence was collected from a human donor who had recovered from COVID-19. This chain joins TRBV19 and TRBJ1-1; 9 bases match TRBD1. Here the CDR3 DNA reads TGTGCCAGCATGACAGGGGGATTACACACTGAAGCTTTCTTT. It codes for CASMTGGLHTEAFF.